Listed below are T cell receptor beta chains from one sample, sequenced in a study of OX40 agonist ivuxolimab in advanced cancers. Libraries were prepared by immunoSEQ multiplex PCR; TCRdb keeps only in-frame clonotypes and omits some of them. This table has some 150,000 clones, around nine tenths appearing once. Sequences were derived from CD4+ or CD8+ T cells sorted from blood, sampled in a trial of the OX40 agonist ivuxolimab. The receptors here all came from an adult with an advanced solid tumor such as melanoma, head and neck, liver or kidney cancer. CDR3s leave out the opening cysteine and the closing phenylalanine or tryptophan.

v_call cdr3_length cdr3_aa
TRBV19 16 ASSIGGTSLLLENTIY
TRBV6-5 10 ATRENGEKLF
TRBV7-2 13 ASSSRAQERWPQH
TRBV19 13 ASSIRGQGWTEAF
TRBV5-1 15 ASSSGQGATGANVLT
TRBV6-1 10 ASKDPYYEQY
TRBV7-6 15 ASSLGAGNGGANVLT
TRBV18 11 ASSPVSDEKLF
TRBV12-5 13 ASGVGQGGKETQY
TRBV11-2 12 ASSKAGGKNEQF
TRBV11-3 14 ASSPWGESNTGELF
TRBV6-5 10 ASSLWGGEQY
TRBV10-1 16 ASSESRGGNGRLYEQY
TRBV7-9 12 ASSLGLDPDTQY
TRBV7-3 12 ASSRQDGQREAF
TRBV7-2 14 ASSFGGTGVSYEQY
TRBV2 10 ASGWGLSPQH
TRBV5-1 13 ASSFSGSFSYEQY
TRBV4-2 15 ASSQDSNGAGGETQY
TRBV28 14 ASSSLDRGPGNTIY
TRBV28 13 ASSRRDRQNEKLF
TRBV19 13 ASSIQGKRMDIQY
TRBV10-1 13 ASSPDRVDTGELF
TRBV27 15 ASSPRPTLHYSYEQY
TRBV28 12 ASSFLSGFYGYT
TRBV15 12 ATSRDWVSTEAF
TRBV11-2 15 ASSPYGAGVNTGELF
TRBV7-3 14 ASSVRTGLRNQPQH
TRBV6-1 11 ASNSNQNTEAF
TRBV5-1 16 ASSPGTSGGLAKNIQY
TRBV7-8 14 ASSLARGTGPTEAF
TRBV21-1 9 ASSTGQAPY
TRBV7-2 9 ASSAPNEQF
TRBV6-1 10 ASSEWGTEAF
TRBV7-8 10 ASSLGENEQY
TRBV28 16 ASSPGLAGGPRRDTQY
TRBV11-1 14 ASSLGQGAIQNEQF
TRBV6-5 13 ASSTGTSSLYEQF
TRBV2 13 ASIWGLAGYNEQF
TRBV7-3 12 ASSLDRGGTEAF
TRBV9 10 ASSGLNTEAF
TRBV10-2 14 ASSESSLSVNYGYT
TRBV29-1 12 SVTLSWAGEEQF
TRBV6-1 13 ASSEMGGIGNTIY
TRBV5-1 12 ASTWDRGRGELF
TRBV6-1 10 ASSEAMGEQF
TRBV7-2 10 ASSLSGNTIY
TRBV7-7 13 ASSSTSGRGETQY
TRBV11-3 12 ASRVSRDTGELF
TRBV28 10 ASSLQSYEQY
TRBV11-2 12 ASSLSRAITEAF
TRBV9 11 ASSAEGRYEQY
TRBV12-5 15 ASGLTRGLAAQETQY
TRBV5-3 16 ARSPNRGGSYGANVLT
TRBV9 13 ASSVTGFLPDTQY
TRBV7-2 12 ASSPRQDSYEQY
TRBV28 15 ASIANRGEYSGNTIY